Described below is a single T cell receptor beta chain sequence and its context. As processed by the authors: By means of reference gene primer amplification, nucleated cell counts were estimated. This table comes from immunoSEQ multiplex PCR, and its TCRdb copy is limited to in-frame clones, with some not included. From that table come the V and J calls and clone size; the DNA was used to work out D and trimming. This table has 77,000 or so clones, about 74% appearing once. These data belong to a study of blood T cell repertoires in COVID-19. Study summary: Samples taken during acute and convalescent COVID-19 were collected in the United States, Italy and Spain. From T cells, B-cell-depleted T cells, or PBMCs came the material, which was cDNA or gDNA.

Sequenced input: peripheral blood. The sequence came from a human donor with acute or convalescent COVID-19. The donor label of this sample is uncertain.

CDR3 DNA sequence: TGTGCCAGCCCCGTGAGAGGGGGCAACTATGGCTACACCTTC. As protein: CASPVRGGNYGYTF. V is TRBV2 and J is TRBJ1-2; 7 positions agree with TRBD1. Per germline, CDR1 SNHLY and CDR2 FYNNEI. This CDR3 comprises 14 residues. J gave up 2 bases and V 8 bases, and 8 bases lay outside the gene matches.